This T cell receptor beta chain was obtained from a study of OX40 agonist ivuxolimab in advanced cancers. The wider study: People who had prior anti-PD-1, anti-PD-L1 or anti-CTLA-4 therapy could take part, and 40% had some. Partial responses were achieved by three patients, one with hepatocellular carcinoma and two with cutaneous melanoma.

No patient had autoimmune disease or received systemic immunosuppression. Broader study findings: No determination was made of the antigen specificity of the expanded peripheral T cells.

The CDR3 has 14 residues. V lost 1 base to trimming and J lost 6 bases; unmatched junction nucleotides: 1. Per germline, CDR1 SEHNR and CDR2 FQNEAQ (reference sequence). Profiled with immunoSEQ multiplex PCR; TCRdb holds only in-frame clones, not every one. The sample has 33,000 or so clones; 80% to 90% are singletons. Details on this clone: Antigen unknown.

The V and J genes are TRBV7-9 and TRBJ2-4; 9 bases map to TRBD1. The material was CD4+ or CD8+ T cells sorted from blood, obtained in a trial of the OX40 agonist ivuxolimab. This TCR derives from an adult with an advanced solid tumor such as melanoma, head and neck, liver or kidney cancer. CDR3 in DNA: TGTGCCAGCAGCTTAGTGGACAGGGGAAACATTCAGTACTTC. This codes for CASSLVDRGNIQYF. Drawing the rest from reference TRBV7-9 and TRBJ2-4, the complete variable domain is DTGVSQNPRHKITKRGQNVTFRCDPISEHNRLYWYRQTLGQGPEFLTYFQNEAQLEKSRLLSDRFSAERPKGSFSTLEIQRTEQGDSAMYLCASSLVDRGNIQYFGAGTRLSVL.